A single count supports the clone carrying this TCR beta chain. Its matching antigen is unknown. PCR involved 60 Vbeta and 13 Jbeta primers. The table came from immunoSEQ multiplex PCR; TCRdb's copy has only in-frame clones and leaves some out. The top ten hold around 0.93% of the sample, which has over 150,000 clones, roughly 89% seen once. This entry belongs to a study of cytomegalovirus exposure and HLA in healthy donors. As for the study in general: Out of 398 genotyped donors, roughly 78% belonged to the Caucasian-associated ancestry cluster. Study-level points and caveats: The authors later found most CMV-associated TCR beta chains appeared HLA-restricted. In an earlier analysis, in fewer than 700 donors, most V segments appeared productive either ~90% or ~30% of the time. The likely explanation for a cluster of highly shared sequence variants was sequencing artifact.

Sample: PBMCs. The TCR comes from a young woman in good health and CMV-seronegative.

CDR3 DNA: TGTGCCATCAGCGACTCTCACCCCTTTCAAGAGACCCAGTACTTC. Translating gives CAISDSHPFQETQYF. The V and J genes are TRBV10-3 and TRBJ2-5; no clear D gene. The CDR3 contains 15 residues. The germline V and J ends were trimmed by 6 bases and 2 bases, with 16 bases remaining between them. Looked up from germline, CDR1 is ENHRY and CDR2 is SYGVKD.